The 2 T cell receptor beta chains below come from one sample, sequenced in a study of patients and donors after allogeneic stem cell transplantation. TCRdb re-called the RT-PCR reads through MiXCR, storing one row per CDR3 protein. The sample includes hundreds of thousands of distinct CDR3 sequences, roughly 17% of them seen just once. The specimen was blood, either unsorted or a sorted T cell fraction (not recorded which). Every receptor here comes from a human donor who was either an allogeneic HSCT recipient or a stem cell or donor lymphocyte infusion donor (not recorded which). It is not recorded whose cells these are; they may come from a transplant donor.

This clonotype has more than one count but fewer than ten. The V and J genes are TRBV6-1 and TRBJ2-1; 13 bases agree with TRBD2. There are 16 residues in the CDR3. The germline gives CDR1 MNHNS, CDR2 SASEGT. The J segment lost 7 bases and the V segment lost 5 bases, leaving 8 bases of the junction unmatched. CDR3 nucleotide sequence: TGTGCCAGCAGTCCAACTAGCGGGAGGGCCGGGAATGAGCAGTTCTTC. Translation: CASSPTSGRAGNEQFF.

This clonotype was counted only a few times. The rearrangement links TRBV20-1 to TRBJ2-7, with TRBD1 matching 12 bases. CDR1 is DFQATT and CDR2 is SNEGSKA in the germline V gene (reference sequence). The CDR3 length is 16 residues. Trimming removed 6 bases from V and 0 bases from J; junction bases left unmatched: 9. The DNA for the CDR3 is TGCAGTGCGCGGGACAGGGGGCCGAAGAGCTCCTACGAGCAGTACTTC. Residues: CSARDRGPKSSYEQYF.